The sequence of this TCR beta chain was determined in a study of Graves' ophthalmopathy and Graves' hyperthyroidism. From RNA, the CDR3 regions of TCR beta chains were amplified and sequenced. The library came from an HTBI-primed first-round RT-PCR and a second-round multiplex PCR. In TCRdb, the multiplex PCR reads were re-called with MiXCR into one record per CDR3 protein. The table records approximately 380,000 distinct CDR3 sequences, roughly 21% of them present only once. The CDR3 contains 15 residues. The J segment lost 5 bases and the V segment lost 3 bases, leaving 5 bases of the junction unmatched.

Sequenced material: peripheral blood. The clonotype was recovered from a woman aged 18-29 years with stable Graves' hyperthyroidism. The chain joins TRBV12-3 or TRBV12-4 to TRBJ2-4; 9 bases agree with TRBD2. CDR3 in DNA: TGTGCCAGCAGTTTCCTACTAGCGGGCCAAAACATTCAGTACTTC. Residues: CASSFLLAGQNIQYF.